One and the same sample provided the 26 T cell receptor beta chains below, sequenced in a study of identical twins. MiXCR, applied by TCRdb to the 5' RACE reads, yields one record per CDR3 protein. The table includes 500,000 to 650,000 distinct CDR3 sequences, about 20% detected once. These data were likewise used in another study, on yellow fever vaccine responses in identical twins.

The sequenced sample consisted of CD4+ T cells sorted from blood. Every receptor here comes from a woman aged 18-29 years in good health.

V and J are TRBV12-3 or TRBV12-4 and TRBJ2-4; TRBD1 matches at 7 bases. The trim removed 10 bases at V and 8 bases at J, leaving 8 bases unmatched. The CDR3 spans 12 residues. DNA of the CDR3: TGTGCCACCGGGACAGACGGGGACATTCAGTACTTC. This gives the protein CATGTDGDIQYF.

In this sample, this clonotype turned up a few times. This chain joins TRBV20-1 and TRBJ1-4; 9 nucleotides agree with TRBD1. The junction had 6 bases not matched to a gene; V was cut back by 7 bases and J by 6 bases. This CDR3 is 13 amino acids long. The germline CDR1 and CDR2 sequences are DFQATT and SNEGSKA (reference sequence). CDR3 amino acids: CSVTGGGYEKLFF. CDR3 in DNA: TGCAGTGTAACAGGGGGCGGTTATGAAAAACTGTTTTTT.

V is TRBV10-3 and J is TRBJ2-1; 10 nucleotides agree with TRBD2. The CDR3 runs to 16 residues. The V and J ends lost 1 base and 5 bases, in that order; junction bases with no gene match: 5. Germline assignment: CDR1 ENHRY and CDR2 SYGVKD. The CDR3 DNA reads as TGTGCCATCAGTGAGTTTAGCGGGAGGTCCCACAATGAGCAGTTCTTC. It is translated as CAISEFSGRSHNEQFF.

This clonotype was observed a handful of times. This sequence joins TRBV10-3 and TRBJ2-3; TRBD1 is a possible D gene (6 bases). The V gene's germline CDR1 is ENHRY and CDR2 SYGVKD. Trimming removed 10 bases at V and 2 bases at J, with 19 bases between. The CDR3 runs to 15 residues. CDR3 loop: CATTPRGQVTDTQYF. The CDR3 DNA reads TGTGCCACCACCCCCCGGGGACAAGTCACAGATACGCAGTATTTT.

The V gene is TRBV6-5, the J gene TRBJ2-3, with D perhaps matching TRBD1 or TRBD2 (5 bases each). V was clipped by 2 bases and J by 0 bases, with 9 bases between them. The CDR3 loop spans 15 amino acids. CDR1 and CDR2 (germline): MNHEY, SVGAGI. CDR3 residues: CASSYEGRSTDTQYF. The CDR3 DNA is TGTGCCAGCAGTTACGAGGGACGGAGCACAGATACGCAGTATTTT.

This chain joins TRBV12-3 or TRBV12-4 and TRBJ2-7; 14 bases are shared with TRBD2. The CDR3 has 16 amino acids. Unmatched junction bases numbered 9, after V lost 6 bases and J lost 5 bases. CDR3 residues: CASRERLAGGPHEQYF. As DNA, the CDR3 is TGTGCCAGCAGGGAACGACTAGCGGGAGGGCCCCACGAGCAGTACTTC.

The chain recombines TRBV11-1 with TRBJ2-5, with D hard to call. The germline CDR1 and CDR2 sequences are SGHAT and FQDESV (reference sequence). The CDR3 is made up of 20 amino acids. V was clipped by 2 bases and J by 4 bases, with 29 bases between them. In DNA, the CDR3 is TGTGCCAGCAGCTTACTATTCGGAACACACTTGGTAGCACCACGAGAGACCCAGTACTTC. It is translated as CASSLLFGTHLVAPRETQYF. Drawing the rest from reference TRBV11-1 and TRBJ2-5, the complete variable domain is EAEVAQSPRYKITEKSQAVAFWCDPISGHATLYWYRQILGQGPELLVQFQDESVVDDSQLPKDRFSAERLKGVDSTLKIQPAELGDSAMYLCASSLLFGTHLVAPRETQYFGPGTRLLVL.

There are a few counts of this clonotype. The chain's CDR3 is CASSVSGSSTDTQYF. Here the CDR3 DNA reads TGTGCCAGCAGCGTATCCGGATCTAGCACAGATACGCAGTATTTT. The chain employs TRBV9 and TRBJ2-3; D not resolved. V was cut by 1 base and J by 0 bases, with 9 bases left in between. Germline V lookup: CDR1 SGDLS, CDR2 YYNGEE. This CDR3 is 15 amino acids long.

This chain uses TRBV5-1 with TRBJ2-2; no firm D call. V lost 2 bases and J 3 bases, leaving 5 bases between the germline ends. CDR3 length: 13 amino acids. Germline CDR1 is SGHRS and CDR2 is YFSETQ. CDR3 DNA sequence: TGCGCCAGCAGCTTACACCACACCGGGGAGCTGTTTTTT. The encoded protein is CASSLHHTGELFF.

V usage is TRBV5-1 and J usage is TRBJ2-5; D not certain. Germline CDR1 reads SGHRS; CDR2 reads YFSETQ. The CDR3 consists of 14 residues. V dropped 0 bases and J dropped 5 bases, with 11 bases sitting between them. The CDR3 DNA follows: TGCGCCAGCAGCTTGGGCGGCCATAGGGAGACCCAGTACTTC. Translated, it gives CASSLGGHRETQYF. The full variable domain, in which reference TRBV5-1 and TRBJ2-5 provide the parts outside the CDR3, is KAGVTQTPRYLIKTRGQQVTLSCSPISGHRSVSWYQQTPGQGLQFLFEYFSETQRNKGNFPGRFSGRQFSNSRSEMNVSTLELGDSALYLCASSLGGHRETQYFGPGTRLLVL.

In DNA, the CDR3 is TGCGCCAGCAGCCTCGGAGGGGGACTAGCACAGAAGACCCAGTACTTC. This sequence encodes CASSLGGGLAQKTQYF. J is TRBJ2-5 and V is TRBV4-1; 9 bases fit TRBD2. V shed 4 bases, J shed 6 bases, and the junction held 12 bases outside the gene matches. Germline lookup yields CDR1 MGHRA and CDR2 YSYEKL. The CDR3 is made up of 16 amino acids.

V usage is TRBV7-2 and J usage is TRBJ2-1, with 8 positions matching TRBD2. The V segment lost 3 bases and the J segment 4 bases; nucleotides outside the gene matches: 5. The CDR3 spans 15 residues. Looked up from germline, CDR1 is SGHTA and CDR2 is FQGNSA. The CDR3 is CASSFQRGRYNEQFF. CDR3 nucleotides: TGTGCCAGCAGCTTTCAGCGGGGGCGGTACAATGAGCAGTTCTTC.

As DNA, the CDR3 is TGTGCCAGCAGCCCCAACCTCAATGAGCAGTTCTTC. This gives the protein CASSPNLNEQFF. The V gene is TRBV12-3 or TRBV12-4, the J gene TRBJ2-1; D remains ambiguous. Trimming stripped 6 bases from V and 6 bases from J, with 9 bases between. The CDR3 sequence is 12 residues long.

The gene calls are TRBV18 and TRBJ2-5; tentative D call: TRBD2 (5 bases). From germline, CDR1 is KGHSH and CDR2 LQKENI. The CDR3 length is 14 residues. Trimming pared 2 bases from V and 5 bases from J, leaving 12 bases between. The CDR3 protein is CASSPERAYETQYF. For the CDR3, the DNA is TGTGCCAGCTCACCAGAGAGGGCATACGAGACCCAGTACTTC.

This chain uses TRBV20-1 with TRBJ1-3; D remains ambiguous. The CDR3 loop spans 14 amino acids. V lost 6 bases and J 0 bases, leaving 12 bases between the germline ends. Germline CDR1 reads DFQATT; CDR2 reads SNEGSKA (reference sequence). The CDR3 loop is CSASLAGSGNTIYF. CDR3 nucleotides: TGCAGTGCCAGCCTTGCGGGCTCTGGAAACACCATATATTTT.

This chain joins TRBV7-9 and TRBJ1-2; 7 bases match TRBD1. The J segment lost 1 base and the V segment lost 5 bases, leaving 4 bases of the junction unmatched. Germline loops: CDR1 SEHNR, CDR2 FQNEAQ (reference sequence). This CDR3 region has 14 residues. DNA for the CDR3: TGTGCCAGCAGCGTACACAGGGGTAACTATGGCTACACCTTC. It specifies CASSVHRGNYGYTF.

V usage is TRBV27 and J usage is TRBJ2-1, with TRBD2 matching 8 bases. Germline-derived CDR1 and CDR2 are MNHEY and SMNVEV (reference sequence). V lost 4 bases to trimming and J lost 0 bases; unmatched junction nucleotides: 5. The CDR3 covers 16 residues. The DNA of the CDR3 is TGTGCCAGCAGTTCCCTGAGCGGGAGCTCCTACAATGAGCAGTTCTTC. Translating gives CASSSLSGSSYNEQFF.

This clonotype has more than one count but fewer than ten. The chain employs TRBV12-3 or TRBV12-4 and TRBJ1-1; D call uncertain. The CDR3 has 12 amino acids. V was trimmed by 6 bases and J by 7 bases, leaving 12 bases between them. CDR3 sequence reads: CASSLDGNEAFF. CDR3 nucleotide sequence: TGTGCCAGCAGCCTTGACGGAAATGAAGCTTTCTTT.

V and J are TRBV27 and TRBJ1-2, with D perhaps TRBD1 (6 bases). The CDR3 extends over 13 amino acids. V was pared by 6 bases and J by 7 bases, with 15 bases between. In germline, CDR1 is MNHEY, CDR2 SMNVEV (reference sequence). This CDR3 is CASSPNRAGGYTF. The CDR3 DNA is TGTGCCAGCAGCCCGAACAGGGCCGGTGGCTACACCTTC.

This clonotype has only a few counts. CDR3 DNA: TGTGCCAGCAGCTTACGGGGACGGAACACAGATACGCAGTATTTT. This gives the protein CASSLRGRNTDTQYF. This chain connects TRBV7-9 to TRBJ2-3; the D call may be TRBD1 or TRBD2 (5 bases each). The CDR3 covers 15 residues. V lost 2 bases, J lost 2 bases, and 11 bases lay in between. Germline CDR1 is SEHNR and CDR2 is FQNEAQ (reference sequence).

The V gene is TRBV12-3 or TRBV12-4, the J gene TRBJ2-2; 12 bases fit TRBD2. This CDR3 comprises 19 residues. V lost 1 base to trimming and J lost 4 bases; unmatched junction nucleotides: 10. The CDR3: CASSLGRSTSGSITGELFF. DNA for the CDR3: TGTGCCAGCAGTTTAGGTCGCTCGACTAGCGGGAGCATCACCGGGGAGCTGTTTTTT.

The CDR3, as DNA: TGTGCCAGCAGTCGACAAAAAACTAGCGGGGTAAACAATGAGCAGTTCTTC. Translated, it gives CASSRQKTSGVNNEQFF. The chain couples TRBV12-3 or TRBV12-4 to TRBJ2-1; 10 positions match TRBD2. With V trimmed by 5 bases and J by 5 bases, 12 bases remained unmatched. The CDR3 has 17 residues.

CDR3 region: CAISESMGAHQPQHF. In DNA, the CDR3 is TGTGCCATCAGTGAGTCGATGGGGGCTCATCAGCCCCAGCATTTT. V usage is TRBV10-3 and J usage is TRBJ1-5; tentatively, D is TRBD1 (6 bases). The CDR3 is made up of 15 amino acids. Germline CDR1 and CDR2: ENHRY and SYGVKD. Trimming stripped 0 bases from V and 5 bases from J, with 11 bases between.

The rearrangement uses TRBV19 and TRBJ2-2; D not resolved. V shed 6 bases and J shed 2 bases, with 7 bases lying between them. From germline, CDR1 is LNHDA and CDR2 SQIVND (reference sequence). The CDR3 covers 13 residues. In DNA form, the CDR3 reads TGTGCCAGTAGAAAGGGAAACACCGGGGAGCTGTTTTTT. Amino acid sequence: CASRKGNTGELFF.

This clonotype was picked up many times. The chain links TRBV4-2 to TRBJ2-1; 12 bases match TRBD2. Germline V CDR1 and CDR2: LGHNA, YNFKEQ. This CDR3 is 17 amino acids long. Trimming cost V 0 bases and J 7 bases; bases outside gene matches: 7. The CDR3 DNA reads as TGTGCCAGCAGCCAAGACCAGCTAGCGGGGGGGAGGAATGAGCAGTTCTTC. This sequence encodes CASSQDQLAGGRNEQFF.

The V gene is TRBV3-1, the J gene TRBJ2-4; D is undetermined. There are 14 residues in the CDR3. Trimming left V 0 bases short and J 0 bases short, with 3 bases between. CDR1 is LGHDT, CDR2 YNNKEL, per germline (reference sequence). The CDR3 loop reads CASSQDAAKNIQYF. CDR3 sequence (DNA): TGTGCCAGCAGCCAAGATGCAGCCAAAAACATTCAGTACTTC.